The clone carrying this TCR beta chain was found once. Its antigen is undetermined. These data belong to a study of tumor-infiltrating lymphocytes in localized non-small cell lung cancer. Study-level findings and limits: Only some patients had TCR sequencing, depending on available tissue.

The protocol was immunoSEQ multiplex PCR, while the TCRdb copy is restricted to in-frame clones and leaves out a portion. This sample has 11,000 to 15,000 clones, with under 70% found just once. CDR1 is SGHAT and CDR2 is FQNNGV in the germline V gene. Trimming removed 3 bases at V and 4 bases at J, with 12 bases between. The CDR3 totals 14 residues. The clonotype comes from a human donor with non-small cell lung cancer. The chain is built from TRBV11-2 and TRBJ1-1, with D uncertain. The material sequenced was uninvolved lung tissue not adjacent to the tumor. The CDR3: CASSLEWITTEAFF. In nucleotides, the CDR3 is TGTGCCAGCAGCTTGGAGTGGATTACCACTGAAGCTTTCTTT.